The 21 T cell receptor beta chains below come from one sample, sequenced in a study of T cells in Graves' hyperthyroidism and ophthalmopathy. Amplification of TCR beta CDR3 regions used RNA as the template. An initial round of RT-PCR targeting the TCR CDR3 relied on the HTBI primer set. In TCRdb, the multiplex PCR reads were re-called with MiXCR into one record per CDR3 protein. Here the sample spans 530,000 or so distinct CDR3 sequences, 46% being singletons. The material sequenced was peripheral blood or thyroid tissue (not recorded which). The origin of the receptors is a woman younger than 35 with Graves' hyperthyroidism.

This clonotype came up many times. This chain joins TRBV9 and TRBJ1-1; unclear D gene. V lost 2 bases to trimming and J lost 2 bases, with 4 bases between them. Germline V gives CDR1 SGDLS, CDR2 YYNGEE. The CDR3 is 12 amino acids. CDR3 sequence (DNA): TGTGCCAGCAGCGTTGACAACACTGAAGCTTTCTTT. This codes for CASSVDNTEAFF.

Many counts were recorded for this clonotype. DNA for the CDR3: TGCAGTGCTAGAGGGCGGGGAAACTATGGCTACACCTTC. Translation: CSARGRGNYGYTF. The chain combines TRBV20-1 with TRBJ1-2; D remains ambiguous. Germline loops: CDR1 DFQATT, CDR2 SNEGSKA (reference sequence). V gave up 1 base and J gave up 2 bases, with 8 bases separating them. There are 13 residues in the CDR3.

The table lists this clonotype with a count of one. The chain uses TRBV10-3 and TRBJ2-7, with D possibly being TRBD1 (6 bases). Germline-derived CDR1 and CDR2 are ENHRY and SYGVKD. V was trimmed by 2 bases and J by 5 bases, leaving 13 bases between them. CDR3 length: 14 amino acids. CDR3 residues: CAISETQGQDEQYF. The CDR3 bases are TGTGCCATCAGTGAGACGCAGGGGCAGGACGAGCAGTACTTC.

This clonotype has a count of ten or more. The chain is built from TRBV18 and TRBJ1-6; D not resolved. V was shortened by 1 base and J by 6 bases, with 4 bases between the two germline ends. Germline lookup yields CDR1 KGHSH and CDR2 LQKENI. This CDR3 region has 13 residues. The CDR3 sequence is CASSPRSNSPLHF. CDR3 DNA sequence: TGTGCCAGCTCACCACGCAGTAATTCACCCCTCCACTTT.

The gene calls are TRBV7-2 and TRBJ2-1; 7 nucleotides match TRBD1. The junction had 6 bases not matched to a gene; V was cut back by 5 bases and J by 2 bases. The CDR3 is 15 amino acids. Germline assignment: CDR1 SGHTA and CDR2 FQGNSA. The CDR3 loop reads CASSRGQAPYNEQFF. The CDR3 DNA is TGTGCCAGCAGCCGAGGACAGGCTCCCTACAATGAGCAGTTCTTC.

V and J are TRBV11-2 and TRBJ2-5, with D perhaps TRBD1 (5 bases). V was shortened by 7 bases and J by 0 bases, with 15 bases between the two germline ends. This CDR3 comprises 15 residues. Germline CDR1 SGHAT, CDR2 FQNNGV. The CDR3, as DNA: TGTGCCAGCACCATTGGACATTCGTACCAAGAGACCCAGTACTTC. Translation gives CASTIGHSYQETQYF.

CDR3 nucleotide sequence: TGCGCCAGCAGCCACGGGGACAGGGGCGTACAGCCCCTCCACTTT. It translates to CASSHGDRGVQPLHF. The chain carries TRBV4-1 and TRBJ1-6, with 10 bases lining up with TRBD1. The V gene's germline CDR1 is MGHRA and CDR2 YSYEKL. CDR3 length: 15 residues. Trimming cost V 3 bases and J 13 bases; bases outside gene matches: 9.

The table lists this clonotype with a few counts. Relative to the germline gene, one junction end is altered; a read error may explain this. V usage is TRBV12-3 or TRBV12-4 and J usage is TRBJ2-7; D gene ambiguous. The CDR3 runs 9 residues. CDR3 in amino acids: CASSLGGRF. The CDR3, as DNA: TGTGCCAGCAGTTTAGGAGGCAGGTTC.

In this sample, this clonotype turned up a few times. The DNA of the CDR3 is TGTGCCAGCAGCCCGAGTTTGGGGAACGAGCAGTACTTC. Residues: CASSPSLGNEQYF. The rearrangement joins TRBV7-9 to TRBJ2-7; D is uncertain. The length of the CDR3 is 13 residues. The V end was cut by 5 bases, the J end by 5 bases, with 13 bases between. CDR1 SEHNR and CDR2 FQNEAQ come from the germline V gene (reference sequence).

The gene calls are TRBV18 and TRBJ2-5; D may match TRBD1 or TRBD2 (5 bases each). V lost 3 bases, J lost 8 bases, and 19 bases lay in between. CDR1 is KGHSH and CDR2 is LQKENI in the germline V gene. The CDR3 is made up of 15 amino acids. The CDR3 protein is CASSPTGARFYTQYF. The CDR3 nucleotides read TGTGCCAGCTCACCGACCGGGGCGAGGTTTTATACCCAGTACTTC.

The chain is built from TRBV29-1 and TRBJ2-5, with TRBD2 matching over 7 bases. This CDR3 contains 14 residues. The J segment lost 4 bases and the V segment lost 0 bases, leaving 5 bases of the junction unmatched. The germline CDR1 and CDR2 sequences are SQVTM and ANQGSEA. As DNA, the CDR3 is TGCAGCGTTGAAGAGGGGACTACTCTAGAGACCCAGTACTTC. This codes for CSVEEGTTLETQYF.

This clonotype was counted at least ten times. The rearrangement joins TRBV9 to TRBJ1-2; D is perhaps TRBD1 (6 bases). The CDR3 contains 15 residues. Trimming cost V 0 bases and J 0 bases, with 9 bases left between them. Germline values: CDR1 SGDLS, CDR2 YYNGEE. The CDR3 spells CASSVGQAANYGYTF. The DNA of the CDR3 is TGTGCCAGCAGCGTAGGACAGGCGGCTAACTATGGCTACACCTTC.

Comments on this clonotype: One end of the junction varies from germline; a read error may be responsible. The rearrangement joins TRBV10-3 to TRBJ2-7, with TRBD1 identical over 9 bases. This CDR3 region has 14 residues. In germline, CDR1 is ENHRY, CDR2 SYGVKD. The CDR3 DNA is TGTGCCATCAGTACGACACAGGGGGCAGACGAGCAGTACTTT. It translates to CAISTTQGADEQYF.

The chain uses TRBV2 and TRBJ2-7; TRBD2 matches at 7 bases. Germline CDR1 and CDR2: SNHLY and FYNNEI. The J segment lost 4 bases and the V segment lost 8 bases, leaving 8 bases of the junction unmatched. The CDR3 is 13 amino acids. For the CDR3, the DNA is TGTGCCAGCCGACTAGCAGCCGGGTACGAGCAGTACTTC. Translating gives CASRLAAGYEQYF. Complete variable domain (other parts from reference TRBV2 and TRBJ2-7): EPEVTQTPSHQVTQMGQEVILRCVPISNHLYFYWYRQILGQKVEFLVSFYNNEISEKSEIFDDQFSVERPDGSNFTLKIRSTKLEDSAMYFCASRLAAGYEQYFGPGTRLTVT.

In its sample, this clonotype was seen once. The V gene is TRBV25-1, the J gene TRBJ2-5; 12 nucleotides match TRBD1. The CDR3 has 15 residues. Losses at the gene ends were 2 bases for V and 5 bases for J; bases not matched to a gene: 3. Per germline, CDR1 MGHDK and CDR2 SYGVNS. CDR3: CASSEGTGGGETQYF. The CDR3 DNA is TGTGCCAGCAGTGAAGGGACAGGGGGCGGGGAGACCCAGTACTTC.

This clonotype was counted ten times or more. This chain uses TRBV29-1 with TRBJ1-1; possibly TRBD1 for D (5 bases). V gave up 4 bases and J gave up 5 bases, with 14 bases separating them. The CDR3 totals 13 residues. Germline CDR1 reads SQVTM; CDR2 reads ANQGSEA. CDR3 sequence: CSVAAARGTEAFF. The CDR3 DNA is TGCAGCGTTGCGGCAGCCCGGGGGACTGAAGCTTTCTTT.

Notes on this clonotype: A much larger clone lies a single base off, so this may be a read error. The chain combines TRBV6-6 with TRBJ1-2; no firm D call. V lost 8 bases and J lost 5, with 12 bases in between. Germline assignment: CDR1 MNHNY and CDR2 SVGAGI (reference sequence). This CDR3 contains 12 residues. For the CDR3, the DNA is TGTGCCAGCGGTCCGCGTCTTTATGGCTACACCTTC. Translating gives CASGPRLYGYTF.

This clonotype was observed at least ten times. The chain joins TRBV12-3 or TRBV12-4 to TRBJ2-7; 7 nucleotides align to TRBD1. The V and J ends lost 4 bases and 2 bases, in that order; junction bases with no gene match: 5. The CDR3 covers 14 residues. CDR3 loop: CASSSWDRAYEQYF. The CDR3 bases are TGTGCCAGCAGTTCATGGGACAGAGCCTACGAGCAGTACTTC.

The chain combines TRBV29-1 with TRBJ2-1; 8 positions match TRBD1. In germline, CDR1 is SQVTM, CDR2 ANQGSEA. Losses at the gene ends were 4 bases for V and 4 bases for J; bases not matched to a gene: 12. The CDR3 is 16 residues long. This CDR3 reads CSVVQGARGRYNEQFF. The CDR3 region has the DNA TGCAGCGTTGTGCAGGGGGCGCGAGGTCGTTACAATGAGCAGTTCTTC.

In its sample, this clonotype was seen many times. The chain recombines TRBV6-5 with TRBJ1-2; D gene ambiguous. CDR3 size: 14 residues. The V end was cut by 2 bases, the J end by 5 bases, with 12 bases between. Germline V CDR1 and CDR2: MNHEY, SVGAGI. The CDR3 region is CASSYGTTAYGYTF. The CDR3 DNA is TGTGCCAGCAGTTACGGCACAACCGCTTATGGCTACACCTTC.

This clonotype was recorded at least ten times. The gene calls are TRBV7-9 and TRBJ2-7; D gene unclear. Germline loops: CDR1 SEHNR, CDR2 FQNEAQ (reference sequence). V was shortened by 1 base and J by 2 bases, with 9 bases between the two germline ends. The CDR3 length is 14 residues. The chain's CDR3 is CASSLEGPPYEQYF. The CDR3 DNA is TGTGCCAGCAGCTTAGAGGGTCCCCCCTACGAGCAGTACTTC.